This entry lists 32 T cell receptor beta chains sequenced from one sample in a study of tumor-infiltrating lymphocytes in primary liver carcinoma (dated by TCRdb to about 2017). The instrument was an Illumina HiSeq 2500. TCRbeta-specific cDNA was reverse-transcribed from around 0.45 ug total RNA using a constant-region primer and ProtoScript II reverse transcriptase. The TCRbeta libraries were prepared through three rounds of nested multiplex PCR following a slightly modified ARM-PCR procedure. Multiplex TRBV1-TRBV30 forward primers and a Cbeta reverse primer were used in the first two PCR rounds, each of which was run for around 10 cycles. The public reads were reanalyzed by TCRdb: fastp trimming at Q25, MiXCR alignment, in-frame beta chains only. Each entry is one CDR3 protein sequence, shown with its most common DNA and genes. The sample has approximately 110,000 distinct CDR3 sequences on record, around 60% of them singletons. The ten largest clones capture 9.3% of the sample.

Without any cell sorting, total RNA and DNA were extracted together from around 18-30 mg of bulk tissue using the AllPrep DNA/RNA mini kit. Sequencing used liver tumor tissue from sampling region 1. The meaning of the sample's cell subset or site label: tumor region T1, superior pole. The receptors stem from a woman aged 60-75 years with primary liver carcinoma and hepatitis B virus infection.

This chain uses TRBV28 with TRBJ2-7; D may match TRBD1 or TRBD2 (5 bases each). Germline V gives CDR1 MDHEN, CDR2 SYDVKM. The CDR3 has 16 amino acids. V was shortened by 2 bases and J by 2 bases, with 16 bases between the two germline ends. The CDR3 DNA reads TGTGCCAGCAGTTTACCGGGGCAGCAGAAGGCCTACGAGCAGTACTTC. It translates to CASSLPGQQKAYEQYF.

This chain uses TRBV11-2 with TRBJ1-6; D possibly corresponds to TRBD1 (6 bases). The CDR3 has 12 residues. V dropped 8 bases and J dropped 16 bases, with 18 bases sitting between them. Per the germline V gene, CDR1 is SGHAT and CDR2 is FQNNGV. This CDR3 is CASGPGTRELHF. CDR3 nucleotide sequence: TGTGCCAGCGGCCCCGGGACAAGGGAGCTCCACTTT.

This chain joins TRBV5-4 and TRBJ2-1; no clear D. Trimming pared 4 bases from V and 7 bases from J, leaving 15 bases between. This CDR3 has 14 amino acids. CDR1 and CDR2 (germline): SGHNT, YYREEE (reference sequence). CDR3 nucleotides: TGTGCCAGCAGCGAGGAAATCGTAAAAAATGAGCAGTTCTTC. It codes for CASSEEIVKNEQFF. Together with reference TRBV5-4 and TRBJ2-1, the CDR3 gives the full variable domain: ETGVTQSPTHLIKTRGQQVTLRCSSQSGHNTVSWYQQALGQGPQFIFQYYREEENGRGNFPPRFSGLQFPNYSSELNVNALELDDSALYLCASSEEIVKNEQFFGPGTRLTVL.

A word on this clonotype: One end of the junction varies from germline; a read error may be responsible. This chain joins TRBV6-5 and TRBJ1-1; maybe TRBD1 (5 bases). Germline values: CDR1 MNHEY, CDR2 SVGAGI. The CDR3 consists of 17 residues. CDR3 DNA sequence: TGTGTCAGCAGTTACTTTGCGAGGGCAGGGCGGAACACTGAAACTTTCTTT. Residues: CVSSYFARAGRNTETFF.

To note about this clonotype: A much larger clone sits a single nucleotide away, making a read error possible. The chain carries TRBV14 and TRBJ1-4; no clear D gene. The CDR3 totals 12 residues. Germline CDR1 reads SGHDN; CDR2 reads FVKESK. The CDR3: CDSSHTREKLFF. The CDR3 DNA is TGTGACAGCAGCCATACGAGGGAAAAACTGTTTTTT.

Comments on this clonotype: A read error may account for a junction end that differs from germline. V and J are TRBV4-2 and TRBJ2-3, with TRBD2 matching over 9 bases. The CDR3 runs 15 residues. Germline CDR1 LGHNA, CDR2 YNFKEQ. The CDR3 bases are TGTGCCAGCAACCAAGACCTGACTAGCGGAGATACGCGGTATTTT. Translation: CASNQDLTSGDTRYF.

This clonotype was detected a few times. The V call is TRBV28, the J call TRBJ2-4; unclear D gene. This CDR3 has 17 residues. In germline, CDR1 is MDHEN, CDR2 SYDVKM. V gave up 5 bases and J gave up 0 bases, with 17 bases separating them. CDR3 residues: CASSLQGEPLAKNIQYF. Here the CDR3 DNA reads TGTGCCAGCAGTCTCCAAGGCGAGCCACTAGCCAAAAACATTCAGTACTTC.

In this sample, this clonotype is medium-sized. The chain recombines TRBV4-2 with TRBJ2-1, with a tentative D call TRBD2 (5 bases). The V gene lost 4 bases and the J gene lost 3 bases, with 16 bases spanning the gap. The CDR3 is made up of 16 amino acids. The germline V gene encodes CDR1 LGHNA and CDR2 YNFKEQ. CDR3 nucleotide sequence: TGTGCCAGCAGCCCCGGAGGTGGCGGAGGCTACAATGAGCAGTTCTTC. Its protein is CASSPGGGGGYNEQFF.

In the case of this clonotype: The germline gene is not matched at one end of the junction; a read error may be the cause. The CDR3 DNA sequence: TGTGCCAGCTGGGGGACGGGACCAAGCACAGATATGCAGTATTTT. Residues: CASWGTGPSTDMQYF. The rearrangement uses TRBV28 and TRBJ2-3, with D perhaps matching TRBD1 or TRBD2 (5 bases each). Germline CDR1 MDHEN, CDR2 SYDVKM. This CDR3 is 15 amino acids long.

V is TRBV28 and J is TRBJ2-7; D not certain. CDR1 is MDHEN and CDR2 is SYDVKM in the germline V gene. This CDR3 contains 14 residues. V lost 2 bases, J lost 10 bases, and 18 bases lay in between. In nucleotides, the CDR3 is TGTGCCAGCAGTTTAAAAAGCGTGAGTCGCGAACAGTACTTC. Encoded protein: CASSLKSVSREQYF.

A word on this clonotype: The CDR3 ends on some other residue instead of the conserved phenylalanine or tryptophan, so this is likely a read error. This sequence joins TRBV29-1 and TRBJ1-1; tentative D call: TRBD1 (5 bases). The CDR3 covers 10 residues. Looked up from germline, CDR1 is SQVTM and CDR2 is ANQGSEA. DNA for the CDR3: TGCAGCATTGATCAGGGATCGGCTTTCTCT. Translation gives CSIDQGSAFS.

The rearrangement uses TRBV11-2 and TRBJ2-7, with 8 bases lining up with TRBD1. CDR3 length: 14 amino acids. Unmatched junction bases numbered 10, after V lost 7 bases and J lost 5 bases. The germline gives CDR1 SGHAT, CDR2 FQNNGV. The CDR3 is CASNQDRVGHEQYF. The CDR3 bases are TGTGCCAGCAACCAGGACAGGGTAGGGCACGAGCAGTACTTC.

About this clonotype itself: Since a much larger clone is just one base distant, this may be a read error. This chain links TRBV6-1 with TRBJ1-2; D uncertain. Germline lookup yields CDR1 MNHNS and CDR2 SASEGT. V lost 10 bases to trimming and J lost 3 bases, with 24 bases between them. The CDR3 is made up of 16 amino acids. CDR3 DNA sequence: TGTGCCACCTCCTGGGGTCCCCCACATGGGTACTATGGCTACACCTTC. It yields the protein CATSWGPPHGYYGYTF.

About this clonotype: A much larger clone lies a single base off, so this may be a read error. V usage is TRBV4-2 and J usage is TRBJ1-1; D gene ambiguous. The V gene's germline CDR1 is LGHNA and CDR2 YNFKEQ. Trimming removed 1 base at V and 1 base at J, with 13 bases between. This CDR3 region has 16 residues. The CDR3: CASSQGYRAANTEAFF. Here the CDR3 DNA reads TGTGCCAGCAGCCAAGGGTATAGGGCGGCGAACACTGAAGCTTTCTTT.

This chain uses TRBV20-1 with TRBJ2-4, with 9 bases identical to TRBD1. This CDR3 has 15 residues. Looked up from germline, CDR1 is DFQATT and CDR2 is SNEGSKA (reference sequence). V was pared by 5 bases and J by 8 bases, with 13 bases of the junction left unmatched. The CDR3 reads CSAYRLGQGSDIQYF. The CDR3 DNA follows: TGCAGTGCTTACCGACTGGGACAGGGTAGTGACATTCAGTACTTC.

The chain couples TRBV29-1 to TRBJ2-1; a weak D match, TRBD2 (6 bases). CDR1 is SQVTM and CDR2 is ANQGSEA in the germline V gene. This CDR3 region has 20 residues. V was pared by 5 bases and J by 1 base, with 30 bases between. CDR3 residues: CSVSALGVRENRKSYNEQFF. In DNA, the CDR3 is TGCAGCGTTTCAGCGTTGGGTGTTCGGGAGAACAGAAAATCCTACAATGAGCAGTTCTTC.

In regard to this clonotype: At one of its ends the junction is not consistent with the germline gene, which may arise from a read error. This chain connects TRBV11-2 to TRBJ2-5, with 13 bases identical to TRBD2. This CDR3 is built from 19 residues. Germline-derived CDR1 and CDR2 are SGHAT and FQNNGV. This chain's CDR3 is CDSSSFGLAGVPEQETQYF. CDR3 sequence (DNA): TGTGACAGCAGCTCCTTTGGACTAGCGGGAGTGCCGGAGCAAGAGACCCAGTACTTC.

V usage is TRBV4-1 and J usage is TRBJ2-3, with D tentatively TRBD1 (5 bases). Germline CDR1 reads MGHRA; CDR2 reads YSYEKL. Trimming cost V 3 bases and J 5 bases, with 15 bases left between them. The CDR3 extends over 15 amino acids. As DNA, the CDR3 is TGCGCCAGCAGCCATGTTGGTCTAGACAGAGATACGCAGTATTTT. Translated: CASSHVGLDRDTQYF.

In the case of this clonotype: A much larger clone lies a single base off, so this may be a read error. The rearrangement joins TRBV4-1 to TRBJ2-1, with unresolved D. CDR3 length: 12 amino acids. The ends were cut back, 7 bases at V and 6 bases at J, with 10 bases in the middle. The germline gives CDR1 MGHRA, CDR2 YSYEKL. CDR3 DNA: TGCGCCAGCAACCATGTACGCAATGAGCAGTTCTTC. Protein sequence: CASNHVRNEQFF.

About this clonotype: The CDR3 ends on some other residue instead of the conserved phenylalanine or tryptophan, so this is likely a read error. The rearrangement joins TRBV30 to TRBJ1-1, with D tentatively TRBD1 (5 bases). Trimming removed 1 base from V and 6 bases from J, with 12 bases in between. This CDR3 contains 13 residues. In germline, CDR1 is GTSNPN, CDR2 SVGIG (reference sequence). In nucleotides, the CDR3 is TGTGCCTGGAGTGGGAGCAGGGCGTCTGAAGCTTTCCTT. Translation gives CAWSGSRASEAFL.

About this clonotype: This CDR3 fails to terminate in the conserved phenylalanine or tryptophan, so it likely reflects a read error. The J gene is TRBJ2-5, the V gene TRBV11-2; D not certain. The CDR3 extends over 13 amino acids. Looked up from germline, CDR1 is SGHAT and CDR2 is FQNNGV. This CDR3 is CASSLVMGKTQYS. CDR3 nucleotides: TGTGCCAGCAGCTTGGTGATGGGTAAGACACAGTACTCC.

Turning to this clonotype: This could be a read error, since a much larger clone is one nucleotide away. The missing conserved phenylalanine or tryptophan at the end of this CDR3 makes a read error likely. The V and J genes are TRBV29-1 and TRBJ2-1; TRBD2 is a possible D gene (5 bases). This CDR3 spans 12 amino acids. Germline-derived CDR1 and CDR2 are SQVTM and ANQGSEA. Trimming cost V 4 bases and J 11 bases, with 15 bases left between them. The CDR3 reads CSVVEAPGKQFL. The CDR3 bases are TGCAGCGTTGTAGAAGCTCCCGGGAAGCAGTTCTTG.

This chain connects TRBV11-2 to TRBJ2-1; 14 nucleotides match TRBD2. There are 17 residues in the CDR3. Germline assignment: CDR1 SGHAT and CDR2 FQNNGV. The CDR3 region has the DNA TGTGTCAGGACCAGGAGACTAGCGGGAGGGCCGGGGGATGAGCAGTTCTTC. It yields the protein CVRTRRLAGGPGDEQFF.

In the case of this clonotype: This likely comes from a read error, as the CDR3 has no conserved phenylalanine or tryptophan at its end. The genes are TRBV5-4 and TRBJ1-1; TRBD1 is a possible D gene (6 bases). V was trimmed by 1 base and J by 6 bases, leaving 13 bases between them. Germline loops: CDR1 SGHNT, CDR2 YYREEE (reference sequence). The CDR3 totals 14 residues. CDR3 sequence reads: CASSLRQGRAEAFL. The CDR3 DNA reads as TGTGCCAGCAGCTTGCGGCAGGGGAGGGCTGAAGCTTTCTTA.

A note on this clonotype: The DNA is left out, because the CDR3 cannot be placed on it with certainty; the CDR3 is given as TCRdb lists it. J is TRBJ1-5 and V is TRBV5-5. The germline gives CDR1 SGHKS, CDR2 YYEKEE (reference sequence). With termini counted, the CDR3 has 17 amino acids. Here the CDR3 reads CASSLDLWGGGNQPKHF.

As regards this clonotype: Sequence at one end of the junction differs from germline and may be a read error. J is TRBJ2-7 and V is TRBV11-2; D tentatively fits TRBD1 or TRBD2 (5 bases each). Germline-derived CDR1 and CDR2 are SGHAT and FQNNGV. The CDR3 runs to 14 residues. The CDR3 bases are TGTGCCAGCAGCTTAGGGGGGAATGACTACGAGCAGTATTTC. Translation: CASSLGGNDYEQYF.

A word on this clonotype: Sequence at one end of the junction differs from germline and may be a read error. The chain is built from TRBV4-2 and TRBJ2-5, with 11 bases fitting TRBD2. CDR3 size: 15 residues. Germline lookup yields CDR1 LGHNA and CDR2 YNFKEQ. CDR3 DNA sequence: TGTTCCAGTAGCCGGACTAGCGGGTACCAAGAGACCCAGTACTTC. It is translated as CSSSRTSGYQETQYF.

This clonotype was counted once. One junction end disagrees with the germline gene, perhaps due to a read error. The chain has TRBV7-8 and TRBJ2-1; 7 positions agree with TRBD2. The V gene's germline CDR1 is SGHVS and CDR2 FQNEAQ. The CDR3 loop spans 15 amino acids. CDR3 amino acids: CARSLARLALNELFF. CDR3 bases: TGTGCCAGAAGCTTAGCCCGACTAGCTCTCAATGAGCTGTTCTTC. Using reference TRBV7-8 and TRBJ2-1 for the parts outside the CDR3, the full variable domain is GAGVSQSPRYKVAKRGQDVALRCDPISGHVSLFWYQQALGQGPEFLTYFQNEAQLDKSGLPSDRFFAERPEGSVSTLKIQRTQQEDSAVYLCARSLARLALNELFFGPGTRLTVL.

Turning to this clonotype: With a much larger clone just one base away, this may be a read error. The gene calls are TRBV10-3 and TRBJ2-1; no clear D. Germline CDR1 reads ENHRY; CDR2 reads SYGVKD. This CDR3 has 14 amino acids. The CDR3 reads CVISPFREINEQFF. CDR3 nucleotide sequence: TGTGTCATCAGCCCCTTTAGGGAAATAAATGAGCAGTTCTTC.

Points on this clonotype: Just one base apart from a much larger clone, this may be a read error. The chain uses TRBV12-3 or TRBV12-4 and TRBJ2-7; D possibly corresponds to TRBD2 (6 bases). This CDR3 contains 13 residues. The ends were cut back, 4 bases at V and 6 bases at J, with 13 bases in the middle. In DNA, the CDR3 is TGTGCCAGCAGTTCGACTAGATCCGGCGAGCAGTACTTC. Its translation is CASSSTRSGEQYF.

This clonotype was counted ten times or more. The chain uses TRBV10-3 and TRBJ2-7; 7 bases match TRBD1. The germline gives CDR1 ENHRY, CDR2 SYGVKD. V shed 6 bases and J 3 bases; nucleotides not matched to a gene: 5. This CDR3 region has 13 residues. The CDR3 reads CAISPDRVYEQYF. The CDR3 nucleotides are TGTGCCATCAGCCCCGACAGGGTCTACGAGCAGTACTTC.

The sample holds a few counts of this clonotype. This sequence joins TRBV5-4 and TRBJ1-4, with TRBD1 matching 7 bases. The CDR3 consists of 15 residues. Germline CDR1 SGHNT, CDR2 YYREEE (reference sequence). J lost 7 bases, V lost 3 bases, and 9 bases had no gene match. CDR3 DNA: TGTGCCAGCAGCTCCCAGACAGGGAGTGTTGAAAAACTGTTTTTT. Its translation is CASSSQTGSVEKLFF.